The present entry profiles one T cell receptor beta chain with its context. The antigen is undetermined. The sample comes from a study of T cell responses to AZD1222 COVID-19 vaccine. From germline, CDR1 is SGHRS and CDR2 YFSETQ. V gave up 5 bases and J gave up 4 bases, with 19 bases separating them. This CDR3 is built from 15 residues. Findings of the study overall: Baseline seropositives among AZD1222 recipients totaled only 5 to 7. The donors showed a predominance of white British ancestry and of females, with possible underestimation of clonal diversity.

Clones were read by immunoSEQ multiplex PCR, and TCRdb kept only the in-frame ones, dropping some. The repertoire has 110,000 to 150,000 clones, around 85% of them found once; the top ten carry over 7%. Sequences were derived from peripheral blood, sampled on day 0 of AZD1222 vaccination. The source is an adult in good health. V gene TRBV5-1 combines with J gene TRBJ2-7; D is unresolved. Written as DNA, the CDR3 is TGCGCCAGCAGACCGGTTAGTGGCCCCGGTTACGAGCAGTACTTC. This sequence encodes CASRPVSGPGYEQYF.